The next 27 T cell receptor beta chains were all read from a single sample in a study of radiation and T cells in renal cell carcinoma. Measured with immunoSEQ multiplex PCR; TCRdb has only the in-frame clones, and not every one. The sample includes some 150,000 clones, about nine tenths seen only once; the top ten take about an eighth. Noted time point: blood 2 weeks post-SBRT. The treatment here: 15 Gy SBRT to primary tumor, nephrectomy 4 weeks later. Sequencing was performed on blood, taken from a patient whose treatment included radiotherapy and nephrectomy. These receptors all come from a woman in her forties or fifties with renal cell carcinoma.

The chain recombines TRBV27 with TRBJ1-4; D might be TRBD1 (6 bases). The CDR3 loop spans 19 amino acids. Trimming took off 3 bases at V and 10 bases at J, with 30 bases between the two ends. Looked up from germline, CDR1 is MNHEY and CDR2 is SMNVEV (reference sequence). The CDR3, as DNA: TGTGCCAGCAGTTTGGTGGGGAGAGGGGGGGCGCAAGGAATGGGAAAACTGTTTTTT. Translation gives CASSLVGRGGAQGMGKLFF.

The CDR3 sequence: CASSQGQGTYNEQFF. The CDR3 nucleotides read TGCGCCAGCAGCCAAGGACAGGGGACCTACAATGAGCAGTTCTTC. The V and J genes are TRBV4-3 and TRBJ2-1; 8 bases are shared with TRBD1. The germline CDR1 and CDR2 sequences are LGHNA and YSLEER. The CDR3 runs 15 residues. After removal of 1 base from V and 2 bases from J, the junction contained 1 base not matched to a gene.

V gene TRBV6-1 combines with J gene TRBJ2-7; TRBD1 agrees at 11 bases. The CDR3 totals 15 residues. Germline V gene data show CDR1 as MNHNS and CDR2 as SASEGT. V trimming: 7 bases; J trimming: 4 bases; junction bases outside the gene matches: 9. CDR3 sequence: CASIPWTGGIYEQYF. CDR3 sequence (DNA): TGTGCCAGCATCCCCTGGACAGGGGGCATATACGAGCAGTACTTC.

The chain couples TRBV9 to TRBJ2-7; 9 bases are a match to TRBD1. The CDR3 extends over 16 amino acids. V lost 0 bases and J lost 4; bases outside the gene matches: 8. Germline-derived CDR1 and CDR2 are SGDLS and YYNGEE. This CDR3 reads CASSVAGGQGFYEQYF. The CDR3 DNA follows: TGTGCCAGCAGCGTAGCAGGTGGACAGGGGTTTTACGAGCAGTACTTC.

On this clone: Relative to the germline gene, one junction end is altered; a read error may explain this. The chain uses TRBV7-9 and TRBJ1-6; D remains ambiguous. Germline CDR1 SEHNR, CDR2 FQNEAQ (reference sequence). The CDR3 length is 12 residues. CDR3 bases: TGTGCCAGCACCTTAGAAGGCTCACCCCTCCACTTT. Its protein is CASTLEGSPLHF. Full variable domain (rest looked up from reference TRBV7-9 and TRBJ1-6): DTGVSQNPRHKITKRGQNVTFRCDPISEHNRLYWYRQTLGQGPEFLTYFQNEAQLEKSRLLSDRFSAERPKGSFSTLEIQRTEQGDSAMYLCASTLEGSPLHFGNGTRLTVT.

This clone was observed a handful of times. The gene calls are TRBV29-1 and TRBJ1-2; D not certain. Trimming removed 1 base from V and 4 bases from J, with 7 bases in between. Germline-derived CDR1 and CDR2 are SQVTM and ANQGSEA. The CDR3 contains 12 residues. The CDR3 bases are TGCAGCGTTGAAGGTCCTCGCTATGGCTACACCTTC. It yields the protein CSVEGPRYGYTF.

This sequence joins TRBV4-3 and TRBJ2-2; 10 bases map to TRBD2. J gave up 5 bases and V 6 bases, and 21 bases lay outside the gene matches. The CDR3 is made up of 20 amino acids. Germline V gene sequence: CDR1 LGHNA, CDR2 YSLEER. The DNA for the CDR3 is TGCGCCAGCAGTGAAGATATTTCCTCCGTAGCGGGGGGTGGTACCGGGGAGCTGTTTTTT. Its protein is CASSEDISSVAGGGTGELFF.

In this sample, this clone turned up a few times. This rearrangement joins TRBV19 to TRBJ1-6; 7 bases map to TRBD1. Germline V gives CDR1 LNHDA, CDR2 SQIVND (reference sequence). The J segment lost 7 bases and the V segment lost 0 bases, leaving 9 bases of the junction unmatched. The CDR3 loop spans 17 amino acids. The CDR3 sequence: CASSIDQQTGNNSPLHF. Here the CDR3 DNA reads TGTGCCAGTAGTATAGATCAGCAGACAGGGAACAATTCACCCCTCCACTTT.

The V call is TRBV5-8, the J call TRBJ1-3, with 7 bases aligning to TRBD1. CDR3 length equals 15 residues. Trimming removed 4 bases from V and 2 bases from J; junction bases left unmatched: 6. CDR1 and CDR2 (germline): SGHTS, YDEGEE. CDR3 protein: CASSAGTVTGNTIYF. DNA of the CDR3: TGTGCCAGCAGCGCCGGGACAGTAACTGGAAACACCATATATTTT.

V usage is TRBV28 and J usage is TRBJ2-3, with 9 bases aligning to TRBD1. The CDR3 contains 14 residues. V was clipped by 6 bases and J by 6 bases; unmatched bases: 7. The germline V gene encodes CDR1 MDHEN and CDR2 SYDVKM. The CDR3 region is CASRSGTGRDTQYF. In DNA, the CDR3 is TGTGCCAGCAGGTCCGGGACAGGGAGGGATACGCAGTATTTT.

This chain links TRBV25-1 with TRBJ2-5, with TRBD2 identical over 7 bases. The V gene end was trimmed by 9 bases and the J gene end by 4 bases; junction bases not matched to a gene: 5. This CDR3 comprises 12 residues. Germline V gene data show CDR1 as MGHDK and CDR2 as SYGVNS. CDR3 sequence: CASAGTTETQYF. CDR3 coding DNA: TGTGCCAGTGCCGGGACTACAGAGACCCAGTACTTC.

This clone appeared many times. The CDR3 DNA reads as TGCGCCTCAAGGCCCGGGGGCGCTGGCAATCAGCCCCAGCATTTT. Its translation: CASRPGGAGNQPQHF. The V gene is TRBV5-1, the J gene TRBJ1-5; possible D gene TRBD1, 6 bases. V was pared by 10 bases and J by 2 bases, with 19 bases between. CDR3 size: 15 residues. CDR1 SGHRS and CDR2 YFSETQ come from the germline V gene.

This clone was observed a single time. V gene TRBV6-6 combines with J gene TRBJ1-2, with TRBD1 as a possible D gene (5 bases). Between the trimmed V and J ends, which lost 4 bases and 4 bases, there was a span of 10 bases. The CDR3 extends over 13 amino acids. The germline gives CDR1 MNHNY, CDR2 SVGAGI (reference sequence). In DNA form, the CDR3 reads TGTGCCAGCAGTTTCCGGGGCTTCTATGGCTACACCTTC. It encodes CASSFRGFYGYTF.

This clone occurred many times. The chain is built from TRBV6-1 and TRBJ1-2; D is unclear. From germline, CDR1 is MNHNS and CDR2 SASEGT. The CDR3 has 13 amino acids. The germline V and J ends were trimmed by 7 bases and 1 base, with 10 bases remaining between them. The CDR3, as DNA: TGTGCCAGCACGAACCTCATTAACTATGGCTACACCTTC. This encodes CASTNLINYGYTF.

The rearrangement joins TRBV11-2 to TRBJ1-5; no reliable D call. The CDR3 length is 13 residues. The germline gives CDR1 SGHAT, CDR2 FQNNGV. Deletions cut 5 bases from V and 5 bases from J, with 10 bases between. CDR3 residues: CASSAARDQPQHF. DNA for the CDR3: TGTGCCAGCAGCGCCGCCCGGGATCAGCCCCAGCATTTT.

The chain is built from TRBV10-3 and TRBJ2-2, with a possible D match to TRBD2 (5 bases). Germline CDR1 is ENHRY and CDR2 is SYGVKD. V was clipped by 8 bases and J by 4 bases, with 17 bases between them. This CDR3 has 15 amino acids. The CDR3 region is CAISPDPAGTGELFF. The CDR3 DNA is TGTGCCATCTCCCCGGACCCCGCGGGCACCGGGGAGCTGTTTTTT.

The chain carries TRBV7-2 and TRBJ2-2; unclear D gene. The CDR3 runs 12 residues. V was clipped by 4 bases and J by 8 bases, with 8 bases between them. Germline CDR1 SGHTA, CDR2 FQGNSA. Here the CDR3 DNA reads TGTGCCAGCAGCTCCCAGTTTGGGGAGCTGTTTTTT. It yields the protein CASSSQFGELFF. Together with reference TRBV7-2 and TRBJ2-2, the CDR3 gives the full variable domain: GAGVSQSPSNKVTEKGKDVELRCDPISGHTALYWYRQSLGQGLEFLIYFQGNSAPDKSGLPSDRFSAERTGGSVSTLTIQRTQQEDSAVYLCASSSQFGELFFGEGSRLTVL.

This sequence joins TRBV4-1 and TRBJ1-5, with 9 positions matching TRBD1. The CDR3 length is 19 residues. V gave up 0 bases and J gave up 6 bases; unmatched junction bases: 15. The germline V gene encodes CDR1 MGHRA and CDR2 YSYEKL. The CDR3 coding sequence is TGCGCCAGCAGCCAAGATATGGACAGGGGATCAGGCCGGACTCAGCCCCAGCATTTT. It codes for CASSQDMDRGSGRTQPQHF.

The V and J genes are TRBV10-3 and TRBJ2-7; D is perhaps TRBD1 or TRBD2 (5 bases each). The CDR3 consists of 16 residues. The germline gives CDR1 ENHRY, CDR2 SYGVKD. The V gene lost 4 bases and the J gene lost 3 bases, with 19 bases spanning the gap. CDR3 sequence: CAISGTGTGRDYEQYF. The CDR3, as DNA: TGTGCCATCAGTGGGACTGGGACCGGACGGGACTACGAGCAGTACTTC.

This clone was seen just once. The chain links TRBV5-5 to TRBJ1-4, with TRBD1 matching over 7 bases. This CDR3 region has 14 residues. In germline, CDR1 is SGHKS, CDR2 YYEKEE (reference sequence). The V gene end was trimmed by 4 bases and the J gene end by 3 bases; junction bases not matched to a gene: 3. The CDR3 spells CASSDDRANEKLFF. In nucleotides, the CDR3 is TGTGCCAGCAGCGATGACAGGGCTAATGAAAAACTGTTTTTT.

The chain links TRBV19 to TRBJ2-7; no firm D call. Between the trimmed V and J ends, which lost 3 bases and 3 bases, there was a span of 6 bases. Germline loops: CDR1 LNHDA, CDR2 SQIVND (reference sequence). This CDR3 comprises 12 residues. The DNA for the CDR3 is TGTGCCAGTAGTATGACATTCTACGAGCAGTACTTC. Protein: CASSMTFYEQYF.

This clone has just one count. The chain has TRBV7-2 and TRBJ2-1; tentative D call: TRBD1 (6 bases). The germline V and J ends were trimmed by 1 base and 13 bases, with 14 bases remaining between them. The CDR3 spans 13 residues. From germline, CDR1 is SGHTA and CDR2 FQGNSA. The DNA for the CDR3 is TGTGCCAGCAGCTTAGGTAGGGACAATTTTCAGTTCTTC. It specifies CASSLGRDNFQFF.

V gene TRBV5-1 combines with J gene TRBJ2-7; TRBD1 might be the D (5 bases). V gave up 0 bases and J gave up 3 bases, with 13 bases separating them. Germline V CDR1 and CDR2: SGHRS, YFSETQ. The CDR3 extends over 15 amino acids. CDR3 bases: TGCGCCAGCAGCTTGGGGACAAGTACCCTCTACGAGCAGTACTTC. Protein sequence: CASSLGTSTLYEQYF.

This clone occurred once. The chain is built from TRBV6-1 and TRBJ1-2, with TRBD1 identical over 10 bases. This CDR3 region has 15 residues. The V and J ends lost 3 bases and 4 bases, in that order; junction bases with no gene match: 5. CDR1 MNHNS and CDR2 SASEGT come from the germline V gene. The CDR3 sequence: CASSDPGQGTYGYTF. In nucleotides, the CDR3 is TGTGCCAGCAGTGATCCGGGACAGGGGACCTATGGCTACACCTTC.

The chain combines TRBV5-6 with TRBJ2-5, with a tentative D call TRBD1 (7 bases). The V end lost 4 bases, the J end lost 4 bases, and 17 bases lay between the germline ends. CDR1 and CDR2 from the germline V gene are SGHDT and YYEEEE. This CDR3 has 15 amino acids. The CDR3, as DNA: TGTGCCAGCAGCGCCACCAGGGGGGTCGCAGAGACCCAGTACTTC. This translates into CASSATRGVAETQYF.

The rearrangement links TRBV9 to TRBJ2-3, with 9 bases matching TRBD2. From germline, CDR1 is SGDLS and CDR2 YYNGEE. The J segment lost 4 bases and the V segment lost 0 bases, leaving 9 bases of the junction unmatched. The CDR3 length is 17 residues. The CDR3 loop is CASSVVGGGGAPDTQYF. The CDR3 coding sequence is TGTGCCAGCAGCGTAGTGGGTGGCGGGGGGGCCCCAGATACGCAGTATTTT. The whole variable domain, remainder taken from reference TRBV9 and TRBJ2-3, is DSGVTQTPKHLITATGQRVTLRCSPRSGDLSVYWYQQSLDQGLQFLIQYYNGEERAKGNILERFSAQQFPDLHSELNLSSLELGDSALYFCASSVVGGGGAPDTQYFGPGTRLTVL.

The CDR3 protein is CASSSERGGYEQYF. The CDR3 nucleotides read TGTGCCAGCTCATCCGAGCGGGGCGGGTACGAGCAGTACTTC. J is TRBJ2-7 and V is TRBV18, with TRBD2 matching over 7 bases. The V gene's germline CDR1 is KGHSH and CDR2 LQKENI. V lost 5 bases to trimming and J lost 4 bases; unmatched junction nucleotides: 8. The CDR3 sequence is 14 residues long. Supplemented by reference TRBV18 and TRBJ2-7, the full variable domain reads NAGVMQNPRHLVRRRGQEARLRCSPMKGHSHVYWYRQLPEEGLKFMVYLQKENIIDESGMPKERFSAEFPKEGPSILRIQQVVRGDSAAYFCASSSERGGYEQYFGPGTRLTVT.